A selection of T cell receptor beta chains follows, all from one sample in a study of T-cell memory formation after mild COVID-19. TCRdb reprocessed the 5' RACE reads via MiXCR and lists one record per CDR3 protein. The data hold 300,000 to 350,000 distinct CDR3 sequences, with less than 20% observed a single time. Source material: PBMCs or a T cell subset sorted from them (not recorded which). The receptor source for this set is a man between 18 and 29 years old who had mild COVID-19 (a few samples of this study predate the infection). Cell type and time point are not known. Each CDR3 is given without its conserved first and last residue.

ASSETPGAYQETQY | TRBV2
AIRGGEGDEQF | TRBV10-3
SATDRGAHTQY | TRBV20-1
ASSEQGGGVAKNIQY | TRBV28
ASSLRSLAGGETQY | TRBV7-6
ASSYESRGYEQY | TRBV6-2/TRBV6-3
ASSRTGRGYGYT | TRBV7-9
ASSPRFYGAF | TRBV11-2
ASSPNFSTDTQY | TRBV5-1
ASSLWGATDTQY | TRBV7-2
ASSLVAFGTGSNGANVLT | TRBV7-2
ASSLQRTETEAF | TRBV4-2
ASSARPDTRSGTEAF | TRBV9
ASSYSQAVRETQY | TRBV6-6
SARGPDRGRTEAF | TRBV20-1
ATSDTTGSTDTQY | TRBV24-1
ASSYSTGRTEAF | TRBV6-5
ASSQDKSVNTGELF | TRBV4-3
ASSRQIANTGELF | TRBV27
ATSRDPGEPQH | TRBV15
ASSYFSGGSYNSPLH | TRBV6-6
ASSLAGGGLAF | TRBV5-1
ASRPQGIRAKNIQY | TRBV7-9
ATKVTGDVSGYT | TRBV7-9
SVGQDYGYT | TRBV29-1